This entry describes one T cell receptor (beta chain). This CDR3 is 15 amino acids long. Germline values: CDR1 ENHRY, CDR2 SYGVKD. With 6 bases clipped from V and 3 bases from J, the junction kept 6 bases outside the gene matches. The data were obtained in a study of response to subunit inactivated influenza vaccine. One entry per CDR3 protein, called by TCRdb with MiXCR from the RT-PCR reads. This table holds 530,000 or so distinct CDR3 sequences, 11% to 15% found once. Sequenced material: PBMCs from blood, taken approximately 13 days after vaccination. The chain has TRBV10-3 and TRBJ2-7, with TRBD1 matching over 12 bases. The clonotype was recovered from a man aged 45-65 years who received an inactivated influenza vaccine. This chain's CDR3 is CAIRTGTGGVYEQYF. The DNA of the CDR3 is TGTGCCATCAGAACCGGGACAGGGGGCGTCTACGAGCAGTACTTC.